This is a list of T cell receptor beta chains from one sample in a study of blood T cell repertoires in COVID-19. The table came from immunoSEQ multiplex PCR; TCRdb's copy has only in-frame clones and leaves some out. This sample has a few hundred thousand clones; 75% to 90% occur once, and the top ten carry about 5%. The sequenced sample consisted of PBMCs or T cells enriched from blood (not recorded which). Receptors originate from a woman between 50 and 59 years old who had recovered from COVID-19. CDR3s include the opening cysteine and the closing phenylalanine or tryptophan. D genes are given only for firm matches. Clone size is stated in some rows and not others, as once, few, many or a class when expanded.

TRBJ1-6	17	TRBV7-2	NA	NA	TGTGCCAGCAGCTCCACCCCACAGGGACGACATAATTCACCCCTCCACTTT	CASSSTPQGRHNSPLHF
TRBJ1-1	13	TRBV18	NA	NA	TGTGCCAGCTCACCATCGGGGGTTTCTGAAGCTTTCTTT	CASSPSGVSEAFF
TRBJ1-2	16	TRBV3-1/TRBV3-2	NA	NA	TGTGCCAGCAGCCCAGCCCGGGCGGGAGATAACTATGGCTACACCTTC	CASSPARAGDNYGYTF
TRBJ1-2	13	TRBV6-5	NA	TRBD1	TGTGCCAGCAGTTCTACAGGGGGGAATGGCTACACCTTC	CASSSTGGNGYTF
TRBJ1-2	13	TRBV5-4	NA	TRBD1	TGTGCCAGCAGCCAGGGACAGGACTATGGCTACACCTTC	CASSQGQDYGYTF
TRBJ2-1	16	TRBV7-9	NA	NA	TGTGCCAGCAGCTTCGTAGGTTCGTGGGAGGCCAATGAGCAGTTCTTC	CASSFVGSWEANEQFF
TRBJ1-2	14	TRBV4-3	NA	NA	TGCGCCAGCAGCCAAGAAACAGGGACCCATGGCTACACCTTC	CASSQETGTHGYTF
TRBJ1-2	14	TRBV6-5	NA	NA	TGTGCCAGCATGATGGTCCGGTTGGACTATGGCTACACCTTC	CASMMVRLDYGYTF
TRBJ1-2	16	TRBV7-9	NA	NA	TGTGCCAGCAGCTTAGAGGGGAACAGGGTGTATAATGGCTACACCTTC	CASSLEGNRVYNGYTF
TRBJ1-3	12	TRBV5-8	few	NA	TGTGCCAGCAGCTCGTTTGGAAACACCATATATTTT	CASSSFGNTIYF
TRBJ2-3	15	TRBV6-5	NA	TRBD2	TGTGCCAGCAGTCTAGCGGGGGGGAGCACAGATACGCAGTATTTT	CASSLAGGSTDTQYF
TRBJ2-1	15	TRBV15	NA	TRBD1	TGTGCCACCAGCAGAGATCCGGGACAGTACAATGAGCAGTTCTTC	CATSRDPGQYNEQFF
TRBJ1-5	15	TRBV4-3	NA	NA	TGCGCCAGCAGCCAAGATCGGTTTGGCAATCAGCCCCAGCATTTT	CASSQDRFGNQPQHF
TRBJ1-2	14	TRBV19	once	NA	TGTGCCAGTACCGGACAACAAGATAACTATGGCTACACCTTC	CASTGQQDNYGYTF
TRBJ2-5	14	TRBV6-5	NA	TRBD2	TGTGCCAGCAGTTACTCGGGGGGGGAAGAGACCCAGTACTTC	CASSYSGGEETQYF
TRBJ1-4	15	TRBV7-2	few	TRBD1	TGTGCCAGCAGCTTATATCGACAGGGCATCGAAAAACTGTTTTTT	CASSLYRQGIEKLFF
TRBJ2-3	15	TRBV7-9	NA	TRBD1	TGTGCCAGCAGCTCCGGGACAGGGGGCACAGATACGCAGTATTTT	CASSSGTGGTDTQYF
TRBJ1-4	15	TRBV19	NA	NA	TGTGCCAGTAGTAATTCGGCCCGGTCCGACAAAAAACTGTTTTTT	CASSNSARSDKKLFF
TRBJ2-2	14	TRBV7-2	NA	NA	TGTGCCACCTCCGGGTTGAGGAACACCGGGGAGCTGTTTTTT	CATSGLRNTGELFF
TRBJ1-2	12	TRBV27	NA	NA	TGTGCCAGCCGAGTCGCAGGGTATGGCTACACCTTC	CASRVAGYGYTF
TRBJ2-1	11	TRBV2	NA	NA	TGTGCCAGCAGTGAACTCCCTGAGCAGTTCTTC	CASSELPEQFF
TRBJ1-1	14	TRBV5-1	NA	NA	TGCGCCAGCAGCCCTGGACACTCGGGCACTGAAGCTTTCTTT	CASSPGHSGTEAFF
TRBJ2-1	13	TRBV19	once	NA	TGTGCCAGTACTTCGTACGGCTACAATGAGCAGTTCTTC	CASTSYGYNEQFF
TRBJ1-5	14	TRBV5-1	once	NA	TGCGCCAGCAGCTTGGGCGGGAGCGGACAGCCCCAGCATTTT	CASSLGGSGQPQHF
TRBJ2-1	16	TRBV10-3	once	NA	TGTGCCATCAGTGCTCCAACAGGGAACGTTGGCAATGAGCAGTTCTTC	CAISAPTGNVGNEQFF
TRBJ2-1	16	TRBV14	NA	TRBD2	TGTGCCAGCAGCCGACCAGCCCAGGGACTATACGGTGAGCAGTTCTTC	CASSRPAQGLYGEQFF
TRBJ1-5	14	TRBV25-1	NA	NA	TGTGCCAGCAGTGCCTACCGGGGGGATCAGCCCCAGCATTTT	CASSAYRGDQPQHF
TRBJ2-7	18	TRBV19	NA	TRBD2	TGTGCCAGTAGCCTGAAACCCGGGACTAGCGGGTTCTCCTACGAGCAGTACTTC	CASSLKPGTSGFSYEQYF
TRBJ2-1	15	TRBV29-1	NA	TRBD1	TGCAGCGTTGCTCCCGGGACAGGAGTCAACAATGAGCAGTTCTTC	CSVAPGTGVNNEQFF
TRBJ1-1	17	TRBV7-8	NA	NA	TGTGCCAGCAGCTCCCAAGGCAGGGGACGGATGAACACTGAAGCTTTCTTT	CASSSQGRGRMNTEAFF
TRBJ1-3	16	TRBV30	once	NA	TGTGCCTGGAGTGTTGGACACCCAACTTCTGGAAACACCATATATTTT	CAWSVGHPTSGNTIYF
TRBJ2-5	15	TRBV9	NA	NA	TGTGCCAGCAGCGTAGGCAGGGTATATGAGGAGACCCAGTACTTC	CASSVGRVYEETQYF
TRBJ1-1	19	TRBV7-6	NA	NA	TGTGCCAGCAGCACCCCCGGGGGGAACTCACCCCTTATGAACACTGAAGCTTTCTTT	CASSTPGGNSPLMNTEAFF
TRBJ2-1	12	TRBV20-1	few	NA	TGCAGTGCTAGTTTGGCGGCAGAGCTAAAGTTCTTC	CSASLAAELKFF
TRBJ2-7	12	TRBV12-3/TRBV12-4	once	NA	TGTGCCAGCAGTTTTATTCTCTACGAGCAGTACTTC	CASSFILYEQYF
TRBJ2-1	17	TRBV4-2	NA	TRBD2	TGTGCCAGCAGCCAAGGGGGCGGGGGGACTATTTACAATGAGCAGTTCTTC	CASSQGGGGTIYNEQFF
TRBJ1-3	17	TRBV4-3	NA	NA	TGCGCCAGCAGCCAAGGAGGAGGGGTACAACAGGGAAACACCATATATTTT	CASSQGGGVQQGNTIYF
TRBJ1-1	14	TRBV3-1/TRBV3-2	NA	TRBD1	TGTGCCAGCAGCGAGGGGGCCCTGAACACTGAAGCTTTCTTT	CASSEGALNTEAFF
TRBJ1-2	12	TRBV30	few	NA	TGTGCCTGGAACACAGTGAACTATGGCTACACCTTC	CAWNTVNYGYTF
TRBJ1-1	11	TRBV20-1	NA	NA	TGCAGTGCTATTTCCGGGAGGGAAGCTTTCTTT	CSAISGREAFF
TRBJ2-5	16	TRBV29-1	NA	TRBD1	TGCAGCGTTGAAGAGAATTCCCGGGACAGGGGGGAGACCCAGTACTTC	CSVEENSRDRGETQYF
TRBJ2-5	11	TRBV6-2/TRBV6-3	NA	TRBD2	TGTGCCAGCAGTTATGCGGGGGGGTACAACTTC	CASSYAGGYNF